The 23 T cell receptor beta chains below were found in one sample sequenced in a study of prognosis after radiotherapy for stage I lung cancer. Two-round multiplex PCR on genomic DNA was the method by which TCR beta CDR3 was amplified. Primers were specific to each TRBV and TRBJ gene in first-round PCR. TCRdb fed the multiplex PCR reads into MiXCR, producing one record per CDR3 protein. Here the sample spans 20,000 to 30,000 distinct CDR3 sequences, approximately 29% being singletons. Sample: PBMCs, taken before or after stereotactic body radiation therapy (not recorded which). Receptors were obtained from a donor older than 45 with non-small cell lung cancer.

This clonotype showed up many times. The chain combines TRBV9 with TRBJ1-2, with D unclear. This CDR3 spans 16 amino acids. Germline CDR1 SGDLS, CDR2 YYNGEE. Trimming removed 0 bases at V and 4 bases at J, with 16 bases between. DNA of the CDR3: TGTGCCAGCAGCGTAGACCACAGTCCGGATACCTATGGCTACACCTTC. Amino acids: CASSVDHSPDTYGYTF.

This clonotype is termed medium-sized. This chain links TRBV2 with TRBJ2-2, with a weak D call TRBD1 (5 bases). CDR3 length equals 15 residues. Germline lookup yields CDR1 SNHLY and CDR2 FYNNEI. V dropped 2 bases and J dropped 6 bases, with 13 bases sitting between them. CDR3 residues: CASSERRTTAGELFF. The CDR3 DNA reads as TGTGCCAGCAGTGAAAGACGGACGACAGCCGGGGAGCTGTTTTTT.

CDR3 sequence: CSASPWDRGSNTEAFF. CDR3 DNA sequence: TGCAGTGCTAGCCCCTGGGACAGGGGGAGCAACACTGAAGCTTTCTTT. V gene TRBV20-1 combines with J gene TRBJ1-1, with TRBD1 matching over 11 bases. V lost 3 bases to trimming and J lost 2 bases; unmatched junction nucleotides: 8. The CDR3 is made up of 16 amino acids. The germline V gene encodes CDR1 DFQATT and CDR2 SNEGSKA (reference sequence).

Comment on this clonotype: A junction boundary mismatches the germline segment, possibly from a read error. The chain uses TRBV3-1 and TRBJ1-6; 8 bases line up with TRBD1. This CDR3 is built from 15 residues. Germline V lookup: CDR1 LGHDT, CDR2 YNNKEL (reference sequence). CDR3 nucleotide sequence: TGTGTCAGCAGCCAGGCAGGACAGGGATTGTCACCCCTCCACTTT. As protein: CVSSQAGQGLSPLHF.

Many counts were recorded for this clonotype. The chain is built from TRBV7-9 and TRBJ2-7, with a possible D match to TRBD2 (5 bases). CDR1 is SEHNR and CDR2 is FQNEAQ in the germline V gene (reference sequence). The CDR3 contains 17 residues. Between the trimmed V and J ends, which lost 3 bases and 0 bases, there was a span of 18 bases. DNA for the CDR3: TGTGCCAGCAGCTTTTTTGCTATCGGAGCGGACTCCTACGAGCAGTACTTC. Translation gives CASSFFAIGADSYEQYF.

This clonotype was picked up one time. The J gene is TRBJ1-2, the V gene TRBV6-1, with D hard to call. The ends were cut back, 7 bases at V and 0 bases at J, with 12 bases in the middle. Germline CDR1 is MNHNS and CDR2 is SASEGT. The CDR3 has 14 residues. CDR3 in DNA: TGTGCCAGCACTCCAAGAACCTCTAACTATGGCTACACCTTC. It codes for CASTPRTSNYGYTF.

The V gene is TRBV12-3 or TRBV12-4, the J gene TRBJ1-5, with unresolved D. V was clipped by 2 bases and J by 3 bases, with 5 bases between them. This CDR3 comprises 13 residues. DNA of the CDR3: TGTGCCAGCAGTTTACTCATCAATCAGCCCCAGCATTTT. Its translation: CASSLLINQPQHF.

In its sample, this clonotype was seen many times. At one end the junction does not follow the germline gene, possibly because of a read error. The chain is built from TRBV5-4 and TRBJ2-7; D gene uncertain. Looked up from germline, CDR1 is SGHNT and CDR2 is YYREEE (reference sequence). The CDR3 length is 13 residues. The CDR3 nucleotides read TGTGCCAGCAGCTTGACGCCCTCCGACGAGCAGTACTTC. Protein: CASSLTPSDEQYF.

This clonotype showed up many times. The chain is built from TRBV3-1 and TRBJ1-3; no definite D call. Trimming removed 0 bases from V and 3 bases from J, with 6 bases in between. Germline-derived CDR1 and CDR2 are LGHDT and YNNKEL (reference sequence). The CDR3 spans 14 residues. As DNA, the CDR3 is TGTGCCAGCAGCCAAGAGTGGAGTGGAAACACCATATATTTT. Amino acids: CASSQEWSGNTIYF. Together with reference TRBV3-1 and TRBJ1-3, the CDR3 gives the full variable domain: DTAVSQTPKYLVTQMGNDKSIKCEQNLGHDTMYWYKQDSKKFLKIMFSYNNKELIINETVPNRFSPKSPDKAHLNLHINSLELGDSAVYFCASSQEWSGNTIYFGEGSWLTVV.

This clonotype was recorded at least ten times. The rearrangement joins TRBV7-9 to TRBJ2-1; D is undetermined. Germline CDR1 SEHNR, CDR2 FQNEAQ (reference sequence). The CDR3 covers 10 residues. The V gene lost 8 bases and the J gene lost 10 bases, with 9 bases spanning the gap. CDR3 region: CASGAQEQFF. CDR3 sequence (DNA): TGTGCCAGCGGAGCACAGGAGCAGTTCTTC.

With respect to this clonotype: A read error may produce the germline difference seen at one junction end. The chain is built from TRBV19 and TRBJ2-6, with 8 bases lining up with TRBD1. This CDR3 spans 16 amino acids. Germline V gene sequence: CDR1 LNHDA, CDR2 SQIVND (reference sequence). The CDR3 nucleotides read TGTGCCGGTAGTACCAGCCAGGGGGCTGGGGACAACGTCCTGACTTTC. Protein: CAGSTSQGAGDNVLTF. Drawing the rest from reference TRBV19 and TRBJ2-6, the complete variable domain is DGGITQSPKYLFRKEGQNVTLSCEQNLNHDAMYWYRQDPGQGLRLIYYSQIVNDFQKGDIAEGYSVSREKKESFPLTVTSAQKNPTAFYLCAGSTSQGAGDNVLTFGAGSRLTVL.

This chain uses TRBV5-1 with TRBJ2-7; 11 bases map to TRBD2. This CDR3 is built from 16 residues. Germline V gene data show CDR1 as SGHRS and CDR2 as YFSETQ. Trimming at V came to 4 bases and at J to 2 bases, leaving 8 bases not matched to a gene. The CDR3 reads CASSLLTSGATYEQYF. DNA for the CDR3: TGCGCCAGCAGCCTACTGACTAGCGGGGCCACCTACGAGCAGTACTTC.

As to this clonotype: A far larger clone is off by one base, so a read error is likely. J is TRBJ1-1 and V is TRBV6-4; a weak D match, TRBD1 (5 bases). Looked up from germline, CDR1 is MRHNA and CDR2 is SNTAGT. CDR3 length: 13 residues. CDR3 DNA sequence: TGTGCCAGCTGGTCAGGGTCGAACACTGAATCTTTCTTT. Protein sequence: CASWSGSNTESFF.

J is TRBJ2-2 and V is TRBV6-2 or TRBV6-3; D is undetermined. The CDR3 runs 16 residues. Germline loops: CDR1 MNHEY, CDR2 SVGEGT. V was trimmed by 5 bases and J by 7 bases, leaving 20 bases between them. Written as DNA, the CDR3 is TGTGCCAGCAGTGAACAAGACGGTTCTGTATTCGGGGAGCTGTTTTTT. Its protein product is CASSEQDGSVFGELFF.

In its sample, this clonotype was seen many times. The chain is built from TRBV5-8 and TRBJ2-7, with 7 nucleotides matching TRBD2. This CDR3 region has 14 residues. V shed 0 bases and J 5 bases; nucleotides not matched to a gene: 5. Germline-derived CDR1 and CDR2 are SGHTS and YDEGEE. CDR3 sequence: CASSLAWGGNEQYF. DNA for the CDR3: TGTGCCAGCAGCTTGGCCTGGGGGGGGAACGAGCAGTACTTC.

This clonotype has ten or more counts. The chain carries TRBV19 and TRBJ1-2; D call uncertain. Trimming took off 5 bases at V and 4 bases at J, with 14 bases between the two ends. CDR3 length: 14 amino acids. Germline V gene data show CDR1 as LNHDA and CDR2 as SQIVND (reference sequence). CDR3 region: CASSSSVTSYGYTF. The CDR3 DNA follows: TGTGCCAGTAGTTCGAGTGTTACTAGCTATGGCTACACCTTC.

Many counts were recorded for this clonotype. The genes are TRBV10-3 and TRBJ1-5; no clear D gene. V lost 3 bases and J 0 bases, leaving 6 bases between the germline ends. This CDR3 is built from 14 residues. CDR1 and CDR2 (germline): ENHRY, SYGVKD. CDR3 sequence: CAISDRTSNQPQHF. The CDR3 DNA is TGTGCCATCAGTGACAGGACTAGCAATCAGCCCCAGCATTTT.

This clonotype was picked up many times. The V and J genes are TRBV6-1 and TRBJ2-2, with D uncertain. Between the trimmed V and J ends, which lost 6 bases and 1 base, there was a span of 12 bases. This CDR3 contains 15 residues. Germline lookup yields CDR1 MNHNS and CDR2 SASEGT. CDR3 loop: CASRPNQLNTGELFF. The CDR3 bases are TGTGCCAGCAGACCCAATCAGCTGAACACCGGGGAGCTGTTTTTT.

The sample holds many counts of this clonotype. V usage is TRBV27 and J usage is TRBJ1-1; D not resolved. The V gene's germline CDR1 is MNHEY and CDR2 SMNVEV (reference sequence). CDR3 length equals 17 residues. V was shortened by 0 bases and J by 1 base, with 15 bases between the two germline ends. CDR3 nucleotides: TGTGCCAGCAGTTTATCCCCCGCCGTTAGTCCGAACACTGAAGCTTTCTTT. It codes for CASSLSPAVSPNTEAFF.

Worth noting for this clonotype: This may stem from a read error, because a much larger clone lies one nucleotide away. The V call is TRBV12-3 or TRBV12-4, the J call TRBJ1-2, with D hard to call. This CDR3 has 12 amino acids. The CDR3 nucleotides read TGTGTCAGCGCTACTAGCCCCTATGGCTACACCTTC. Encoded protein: CVSATSPYGYTF.

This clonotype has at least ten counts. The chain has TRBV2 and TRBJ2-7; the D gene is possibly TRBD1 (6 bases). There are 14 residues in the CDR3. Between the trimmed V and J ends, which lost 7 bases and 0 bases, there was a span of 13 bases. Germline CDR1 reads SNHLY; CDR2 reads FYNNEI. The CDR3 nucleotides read TGTGCCAGCAATTCCGACAGGAGCTCCTACGAGCAGTACTTC. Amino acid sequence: CASNSDRSSYEQYF.

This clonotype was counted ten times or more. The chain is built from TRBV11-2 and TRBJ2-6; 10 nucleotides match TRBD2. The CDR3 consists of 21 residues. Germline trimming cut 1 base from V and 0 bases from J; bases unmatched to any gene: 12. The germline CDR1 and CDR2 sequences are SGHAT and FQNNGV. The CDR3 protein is CASSLVLLAGTISSGANVLTF. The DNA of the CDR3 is TGTGCCAGCAGCTTAGTATTACTAGCGGGGACGATAAGCTCTGGGGCCAACGTCCTGACTTTC.

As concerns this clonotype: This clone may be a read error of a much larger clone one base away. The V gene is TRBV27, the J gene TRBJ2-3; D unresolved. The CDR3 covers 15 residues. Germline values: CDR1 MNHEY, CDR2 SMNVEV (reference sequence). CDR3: CASSLMVGSIDTQYF. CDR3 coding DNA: TGTGCCAGCAGTTTAATGGTGGGAAGCATAGATACGCAGTATTTT.